This T cell receptor (beta chain) was observed in a study of shared clonotypes between healthy human individuals. Assay used: immunoSEQ multiplex PCR; TCRdb lists only in-frame clones, some missing. This sample has 2.3 million or so clones, with approximately 93% found just once. V was clipped by 0 bases and J by 5 bases, with 14 bases between them. This CDR3 is built from 15 residues. Germline assignment: CDR1 SGHRS and CDR2 YFSETQ. This receptor was obtained from a man aged 18-30 years in good health. Some clones in this sample may be carry-over from other donors' samples. This rearrangement joins TRBV5-1 to TRBJ1-1, with D possibly TRBD1 on 5 matching bases. Sequencing was carried out using naive CD4+ T cells from PBMCs. Subset defined: CD45RA+ positively selected. CDR3 in amino acids: CASSLVMFEGTEAFF. The CDR3 DNA reads as TGCGCCAGCAGCTTGGTTATGTTTGAGGGGACTGAAGCTTTCTTT.